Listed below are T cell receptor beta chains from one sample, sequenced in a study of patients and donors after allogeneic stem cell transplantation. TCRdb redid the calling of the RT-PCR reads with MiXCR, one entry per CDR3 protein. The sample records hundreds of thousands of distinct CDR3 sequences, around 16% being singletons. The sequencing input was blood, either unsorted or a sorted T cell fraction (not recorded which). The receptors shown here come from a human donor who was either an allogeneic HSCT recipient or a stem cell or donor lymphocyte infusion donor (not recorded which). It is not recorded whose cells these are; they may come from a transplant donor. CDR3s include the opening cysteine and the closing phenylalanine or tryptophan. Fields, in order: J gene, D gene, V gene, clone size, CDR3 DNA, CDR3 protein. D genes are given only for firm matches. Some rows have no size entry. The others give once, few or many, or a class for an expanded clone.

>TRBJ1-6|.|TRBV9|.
TGTGCCAGCAGCGTAGGTCTGGGGGCCTGGAACTCACCCCTCCACTTT
CASSVGLGAWNSPLHF
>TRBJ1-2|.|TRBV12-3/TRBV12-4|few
TGTGCCAGCAGTTTACAGGGTGTAGTTGGCTACACCTTC
CASSLQGVVGYTF
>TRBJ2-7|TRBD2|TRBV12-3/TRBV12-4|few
TGTGCCAGCACTTCTAGCGGGAGACCCTACGAGCAGTACTTC
CASTSSGRPYEQYF
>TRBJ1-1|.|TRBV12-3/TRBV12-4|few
TGTGCCAGCAGCAGAATGGGACCTCTGAACACTGAAGCTTTCTTT
CASSRMGPLNTEAFF
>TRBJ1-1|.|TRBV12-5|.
TGTGCTAGTGGTTTGGGCTCTGAAGCTTTCTTT
CASGLGSEAFF
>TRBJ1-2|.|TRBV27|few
TGTGCCAGCAGTCCCCGTGGGGGGCTAAGTCTCTACTACACCTTC
CASSPRGGLSLYYTF
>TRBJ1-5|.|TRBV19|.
TGTGCCAGTAGGGATTACGTGGAACAGCCCCAGCATTTT
CASRDYVEQPQHF
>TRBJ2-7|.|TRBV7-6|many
TGTGCCAGCAGCTTAGCTGACACCTACGAGCAGTACTTC
CASSLADTYEQYF
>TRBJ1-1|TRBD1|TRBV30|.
TGTGCCTGGGGGACAGGGACGGCTTTCTTT
CAWGTGTAFF
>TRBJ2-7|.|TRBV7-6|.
TGTGCCAGCAGCTTAGGGGAGGACAACTCCTACGAGCAGTACTTC
CASSLGEDNSYEQYF
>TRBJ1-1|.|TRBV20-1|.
TGCAGTGCTAGAGTGGACACTCTGAACACTGAAGCTTTCTTT
CSARVDTLNTEAFF
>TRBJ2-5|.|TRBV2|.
TGTGCCAGCAGGGGCGGACATCAAGAGACCCAGTACTTC
CASRGGHQETQYF
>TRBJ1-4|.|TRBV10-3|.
TGTGCCACTCGACGGTCCCCGAATGAAAAACTGTTTTTT
CATRRSPNEKLFF
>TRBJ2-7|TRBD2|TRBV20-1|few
TGCAGTGCTAGACGACTAGCGGCCTACGAGCAGTACTTC
CSARRLAAYEQYF
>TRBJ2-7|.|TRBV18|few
TGTGCCAGCTCACCTGATAGGACACAGAACTACGAGCAGTACTTC
CASSPDRTQNYEQYF
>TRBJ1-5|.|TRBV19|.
TGTGCCAGTAGTATGCAGGGGTACCAGCCCCAGCATTTT
CASSMQGYQPQHF
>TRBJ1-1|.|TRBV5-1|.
TGCGCCAGCAGCTTGGGCTTGACAGGCCTCAGGGACACTGAAGCTTTCTTT
CASSLGLTGLRDTEAFF
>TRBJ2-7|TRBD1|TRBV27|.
TGTGCCAGCAGTTCCGGGACAGGGGGGGTCGAGCAGTACTTC
CASSSGTGGVEQYF
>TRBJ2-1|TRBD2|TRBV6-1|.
TGTGCCAGCAGCCGGGGAGAGCGGGAGAAAAAGTTCTTC
CASSRGEREKKFF
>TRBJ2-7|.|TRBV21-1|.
TGTGCCAGCAGCAAAGGGGCTAGCGGGAGTTACGAGCAGTACTTC
CASSKGASGSYEQYF
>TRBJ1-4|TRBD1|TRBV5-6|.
TGTGCCAGCAGCTTGGTGGGACAGGGGATCCAAAAACTGTTTTTT
CASSLVGQGIQKLFF
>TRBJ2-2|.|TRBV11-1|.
TGTGCCAGCAGCTTAGAAAAGTGGGCGGGGACGCTAGAAACCAACACCGGGGAGCTGTTTTTT
CASSLEKWAGTLETNTGELFF
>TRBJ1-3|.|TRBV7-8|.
TGTGCCAGCAGCTTACAATTCCGCTCTGGAAACACCATATATTTT
CASSLQFRSGNTIYF
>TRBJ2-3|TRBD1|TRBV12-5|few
TGTGCTAGTGGACGACAGGGTTCCCTAAGAGATACGCAGTATTTT
CASGRQGSLRDTQYF
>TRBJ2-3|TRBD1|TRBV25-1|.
TGTGCCAGCAATGAGGGGGCCTTCACAGATACGCAGTATTTT
CASNEGAFTDTQYF
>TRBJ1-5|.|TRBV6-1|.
TGTGCCACCGGGGCCCTTTCTTTAGCCCAGCATTTT
CATGALSLAQHF
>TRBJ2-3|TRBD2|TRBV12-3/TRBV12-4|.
TGTGCCAGCAGTTTAGATTTGTGGCTAGCGGCCCGAGGGGCAGATACGCAGTATTTT
CASSLDLWLAARGADTQYF
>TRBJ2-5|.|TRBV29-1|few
TGCAGCGTTGATGGCCCCCAAGAGACCCAGTACTTC
CSVDGPQETQYF
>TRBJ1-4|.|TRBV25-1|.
TGTGCCAGCAGTGCTATACTCCGAGGGGGTTTTGAAAAACTGTTTTTT
CASSAILRGGFEKLFF
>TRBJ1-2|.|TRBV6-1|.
TGTGCCAGCAGTTGGACAGCTTATGGCTACACCTTC
CASSWTAYGYTF
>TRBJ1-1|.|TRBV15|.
TGTGCCACCAGCACACCCTCCCTGAGCACTGAAGCTTTCTTT
CATSTPSLSTEAFF
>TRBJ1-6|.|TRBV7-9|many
TGTGCCAGCAGCTTAGTAAGGGGTAATTCACCCCTCCACTTT
CASSLVRGNSPLHF
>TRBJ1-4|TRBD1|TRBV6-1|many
TGTGCCAGCAGAGAACAGGGGGCGAAAGGTGAAAAACTGTTTTTT
CASREQGAKGEKLFF
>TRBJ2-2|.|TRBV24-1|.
TGTGCCACCAGTGACAGACGTAGAACCGGGGAGCTGTTTTTT
CATSDRRRTGELFF
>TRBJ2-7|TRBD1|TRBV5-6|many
TGTGCCAGCAGATGGGGACAGGTCTCCCCCTACGAGCAGTACTTC
CASRWGQVSPYEQYF
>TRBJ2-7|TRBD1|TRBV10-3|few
TGTGCCATCCTCGCACAGGGGGTTCAATACGAGCAGTACTTC
CAILAQGVQYEQYF
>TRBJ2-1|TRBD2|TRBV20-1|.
TGCAGTGCTAGGAGGGTAGCGGGGGGCTCCTACAATGAGCAGTTCTTC
CSARRVAGGSYNEQFF
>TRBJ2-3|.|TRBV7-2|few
TGTGCCAGCAGGCTAGCGTCCCTTAGCACAGATACGCAGTATTTT
CASRLASLSTDTQYF
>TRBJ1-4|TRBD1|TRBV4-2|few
TGTGCCAGCAGCCAAGTCGGACAGGGAAAAAATGAAAAACTGTTTTTT
CASSQVGQGKNEKLFF
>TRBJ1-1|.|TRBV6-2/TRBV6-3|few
TGTGCCAGCAGTGGTTTACTAATGGGGGACACTGAAGCTTTCTTT
CASSGLLMGDTEAFF
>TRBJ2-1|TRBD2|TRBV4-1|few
TGCGCCAGCAGCCAATACGGGGGGGGCCGGTCTACCTACAATGAGCAGTTCTTC
CASSQYGGGRSTYNEQFF
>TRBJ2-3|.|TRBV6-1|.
TGTGCCAGCACCCCCGGGACAGATACGCAGTATTTT
CASTPGTDTQYF